The entry that follows covers one T cell receptor beta chain sequence. Its antigen is still unknown. Making the TCR beta libraries involved quantitative 5'-RACE with molecular barcodes. TCRdb redid the calling of the 5' RACE reads with MiXCR, one entry per CDR3 protein. The sample has about 220,000 distinct CDR3 sequences, around 19% seen once; the top ten hold under 55%. These data originate in a study of CD8 T cells in ankylosing spondylitis. General study findings and limits: Disease-associated clones were reportedly significantly overrepresented in matched ankylosing spondylitis synovial fluid. About 8 highly homologous variants made up a TCR beta motif, and this motif appeared characteristic of ankylosing spondylitis blood.

The CDR3 sequence is 15 residues long. J was trimmed by 4 bases and V by 6 bases; bases with no gene match: 11. CDR1 PRHDT and CDR2 FYEKMQ come from the germline V gene (reference sequence). The rearrangement joins TRBV13 to TRBJ2-7, with 8 bases identical to TRBD1. The clonotype comes from a male donor with ankylosing spondylitis. The sequencing input was blood, either unsorted or a sorted T cell fraction (not recorded which). The CDR3 DNA sequence: TGTGCCAGCAGTTTCGCCTCGGACAGGGATTACGAGCAGTACTTC. Its protein is CASSFASDRDYEQYF.